The TCR beta chain described here comes from a study of blood T cell repertoires in COVID-19. As for the study in general: The United States, Italy and Spain provided the acute and convalescent COVID-19 samples. PBMCs, B-cell-depleted T cells, or T cells provided the cDNA or gDNA that made up the material.

Study processing details: Reference gene primer amplification gave nucleated cell count estimates. The repertoire was sequenced with immunoSEQ multiplex PCR; TCRdb's copy has only in-frame clones and lacks some. V and J calls plus clone size are reproduced from that table; the DNA served to infer D and trimming. The table has 25,000 to 35,000 clones, roughly 90% seen once. The origin of this receptor is a human donor in a cohort sampled during active COVID-19. The sequenced material came from peripheral blood.

CDR3 region: CASSPPDRGRNYGYTF. CDR3 bases: TGTGCCAGCTCACCACCGGACAGGGGGCGCAACTATGGCTACACCTTC. V and J are TRBV18 and TRBJ1-2; TRBD1 matches 11 bases. The CDR3 is 16 residues long. Losses at the gene ends were 0 bases for V and 2 bases for J; bases not matched to a gene: 2. Germline values: CDR1 KGHSH, CDR2 LQKENI. Drawing the rest from reference TRBV18 and TRBJ1-2, the complete variable domain is NAGVMQNPRHLVRRRGQEARLRCSPMKGHSHVYWYRQLPEEGLKFMVYLQKENIIDESGMPKERFSAEFPKEGPSILRIQQVVRGDSAAYFCASSPPDRGRNYGYTFGSGTRLTVV.